One and the same sample provided the 2 T cell receptor beta chains below, sequenced in a study of regulatory T cells in long-lasting Graves disease. Arm-PCR with iRepertoire HTBI primers amplified the CDR3 regions for these TCR beta libraries. TCRdb independently ran MiXCR on the multiplex PCR reads; one entry per CDR3 protein. The repertoire holds 380,000 or so distinct CDR3 sequences, with roughly 16% as singletons. Time point given: newly diagnosed GD, antithyroid drugs for less than 3 months. Scientists built the TCR library using RNA that was extracted from PBMCs. The same sample was also used in a study of T cells in Graves' hyperthyroidism and ophthalmopathy.

Sequencing was performed on peripheral blood mononuclear cells (PBMCs), taken at new diagnosis, from a patient treated with antithyroid drugs. These receptors were obtained from a woman between 18 and 29 years old with Graves disease.

J is TRBJ2-3 and V is TRBV2; 9 bases map to TRBD2. With 6 bases clipped from V and 2 bases from J, the junction kept 3 bases outside the gene matches. The CDR3 length is 14 residues. The germline V gene has CDR1 SNHLY and CDR2 FYNNEI. The CDR3 reads CASSLAGFTDTQYF. CDR3 sequence (DNA): TGTGCCAGCAGCCTAGCGGGGTTCACAGATACGCAGTATTTT.

This sequence joins TRBV27 and TRBJ1-2, with TRBD1 identical over 10 bases. This CDR3 spans 18 amino acids. The junction had 12 bases not matched to a gene; V was cut back by 3 bases and J by 2 bases. CDR1 is MNHEY, CDR2 SMNVEV, per germline (reference sequence). DNA of the CDR3: TGTGCCAGCAGTTTGCGAACCACCGGGACAGGGGAAAACTATGGCTACACCTTC. Protein: CASSLRTTGTGENYGYTF.